This entry features one TCR beta chain sequence. Per the authors' pipeline: Amplified reference gene primers provided the basis for estimating nucleated cell counts. TCRdb's copy holds only in-frame clones and misses some; the assay was immunoSEQ multiplex PCR. D and trimming come from the DNA, and the V and J calls and clone size come from that table. The profile shows about 70,000 clones, around 83% of them singletons. These data originate in a study of blood T cell repertoires in COVID-19. Study-wide background: T cells, B-cell-depleted T cells, or PBMCs provided the cDNA or gDNA that served as material.

The V gene's germline CDR1 is LNHDA and CDR2 SQIVND (reference sequence). The trim removed 6 bases at V and 5 bases at J, leaving 6 bases unmatched. The CDR3 consists of 14 residues. This clonotype originated in a man between 65 and 79 years old with active COVID-19. Specimen: peripheral blood. The chain uses TRBV19 and TRBJ2-7, with 11 bases lining up with TRBD1. CDR3 in DNA: TGTGCCAGTAGCTTCGGACAGGGGGCCGACGAGCAGTACTTC. This gives the protein CASSFGQGADEQYF.